This T cell receptor (beta chain) was obtained from a study of blood T cell repertoires in COVID-19. A single count supports this clone. Germline loops: CDR1 MGHDK, CDR2 SYGVNS. CDR3 length: 16 residues. V shed 2 bases and J 2 bases; nucleotides not matched to a gene: 3. The cohort comprised adults aged roughly 18 to 95 years residing in 20 to 25 US areas. Participants had their cohort set by participant-reported clinical history. Cohort 3 donors were reported recovered after two negative PCRs, clearance, or symptom resolution. Original analysis: From reference gene primer amplification, estimates of nucleated cell counts were derived. The protocol was immunoSEQ multiplex PCR, while the TCRdb copy is restricted to in-frame clones and leaves out a portion. That table gives V, J and clone size, and the DNA gave D and trimming. The sample contains a few hundred thousand clones, 80% to 90% of which appear only once.

The clonotype was recovered from a man between 18 and 35 years old who had recovered from COVID-19. Sequenced material: PBMCs or T cells enriched from blood (not recorded which). This sequence joins TRBV25-1 and TRBJ1-6; TRBD1 matches at 7 bases. CDR3 bases: TGTGCCAGCAGTGAAGAGGGGGCGACCTATAATTCACCCCTCCACTTT. This gives the protein CASSEEGATYNSPLHF.